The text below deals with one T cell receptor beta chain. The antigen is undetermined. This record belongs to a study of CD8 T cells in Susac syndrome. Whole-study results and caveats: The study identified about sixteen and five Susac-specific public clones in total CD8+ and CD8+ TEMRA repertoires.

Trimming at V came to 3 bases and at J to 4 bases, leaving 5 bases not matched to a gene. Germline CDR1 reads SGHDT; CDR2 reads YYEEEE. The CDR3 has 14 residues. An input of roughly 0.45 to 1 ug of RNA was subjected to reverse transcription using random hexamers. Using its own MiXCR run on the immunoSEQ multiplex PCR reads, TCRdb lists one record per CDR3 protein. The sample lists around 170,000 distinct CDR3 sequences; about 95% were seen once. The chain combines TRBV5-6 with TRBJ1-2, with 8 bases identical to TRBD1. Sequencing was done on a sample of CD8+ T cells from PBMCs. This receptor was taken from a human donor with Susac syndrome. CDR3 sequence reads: CASSSGTGVYGYTF. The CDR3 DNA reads TGTGCCAGCAGCTCGGGGACAGGAGTCTATGGCTACACCTTC.